The 27 T cell receptor beta chains given below trace back to one sample, sequenced in a study of T-cell reconstitution after alpha-beta-depleted transplantation in children. Unique molecular identifiers were used in preparing the TCRbeta library. TCRdb re-called the PCR reads with MiXCR, one entry per CDR3 protein. The profile shows around 480,000 distinct CDR3 sequences, about 33% of them singletons. The material was PBMCs from the stem cell graft donor, obtained from the stem cell graft. The receptor set was obtained from a human donor who donated a stem cell graft to a child with aplastic anemia.

The V gene is TRBV7-2, the J gene TRBJ2-7; 11 nucleotides align to TRBD1. Trimming at V came to 7 bases and at J to 7 bases, leaving 12 bases not matched to a gene. CDR3 length: 15 residues. Germline V gene lookup returns CDR1 SGHTA and CDR2 FQGNSA. The CDR3 is CASTTTGTGGREQYF. For the CDR3, the DNA is TGTGCCAGCACCACTACCGGGACAGGGGGTAGGGAGCAGTACTTC. Using reference TRBV7-2 and TRBJ2-7 for the parts outside the CDR3, the full variable domain is GAGVSQSPSNKVTEKGKDVELRCDPISGHTALYWYRQSLGQGLEFLIYFQGNSAPDKSGLPSDRFSAERTGGSVSTLTIQRTQQEDSAVYLCASTTTGTGGREQYFGPGTRLTVT.

V and J are TRBV7-2 and TRBJ2-7, with 7 bases lining up with TRBD2. The length of the CDR3 is 14 residues. Germline CDR1 and CDR2: SGHTA and FQGNSA. V lost 11 bases to trimming and J lost 2 bases; unmatched junction nucleotides: 12. CDR3 in DNA: TGTGCCTCTTCCGGGCTAGCGGTCCCCTACGAGCAGTACTTC. Its protein is CASSGLAVPYEQYF.

V and J are TRBV7-2 and TRBJ2-3; D is undetermined. Trimming left V 1 base short and J 7 bases short, with 6 bases between. CDR1 and CDR2 from the germline V gene are SGHTA and FQGNSA. CDR3 length equals 12 residues. The CDR3 loop is CASSLDGYTQYF. In DNA, the CDR3 is TGTGCCAGCAGCTTAGACGGTTATACGCAGTATTTT.

This clonotype was found a few times. V usage is TRBV7-2 and J usage is TRBJ2-4, with D perhaps matching TRBD2 (6 bases). Germline CDR1 and CDR2: SGHTA and FQGNSA. Trimming removed 8 bases from V and 0 bases from J, with 14 bases in between. This CDR3 contains 15 residues. CDR3 loop: CASSPPGLAKNIQYF. The CDR3 DNA reads as TGTGCCAGCTCACCACCGGGACTAGCCAAAAACATTCAGTACTTC.

The V gene is TRBV29-1, the J gene TRBJ2-1, with TRBD2 matching 9 bases. The length of the CDR3 is 14 residues. Germline CDR1 is SQVTM and CDR2 is ANQGSEA. V dropped 2 bases and J dropped 8; count of bases not matched to a gene: 7. CDR3: CSVEKAGGRHEQFF. DNA for the CDR3: TGCAGCGTTGAAAAGGCGGGAGGGCGGCATGAGCAGTTCTTC.

This clonotype appeared a few times. This rearrangement joins TRBV15 to TRBJ1-5; weak D call: TRBD1 (6 bases). V lost 3 bases and J 0 bases, leaving 9 bases between the germline ends. The germline gives CDR1 LNHNV, CDR2 YYDKDF (reference sequence). This CDR3 is built from 15 residues. CDR3 sequence reads: CATSRDSNSNQPQHF. CDR3 coding DNA: TGTGCCACCAGCAGGGACAGTAATAGCAATCAGCCCCAGCATTTT.

This clonotype appeared a few times. The V call is TRBV7-9, the J call TRBJ1-2, with 9 bases that match TRBD1. V gave up 2 bases and J gave up 7 bases; unmatched junction bases: 8. This CDR3 region has 15 residues. Germline V gene lookup returns CDR1 SEHNR and CDR2 FQNEAQ (reference sequence). In DNA, the CDR3 is TGTGCCAGCAGCTTACCGGGACAGGGCTTTACTGGCTACACCTTC. As protein: CASSLPGQGFTGYTF.

J is TRBJ2-1 and V is TRBV11-2; the match to TRBD2 covers 11 bases. Trimming cost V 5 bases and J 2 bases; bases outside gene matches: 11. Germline V gives CDR1 SGHAT, CDR2 FQNNGV. The CDR3 is 18 amino acids. In nucleotides, the CDR3 is TGTGCCAGCAGCCCGAGCCAACTAGCGGGGGACGCCTACAATGAGCAGTTCTTC. The encoded protein is CASSPSQLAGDAYNEQFF.

The V gene is TRBV4-3, the J gene TRBJ2-1; 8 bases fit TRBD2. The CDR3 length is 15 residues. CDR1 and CDR2 from the germline V gene are LGHNA and YSLEER. Unmatched junction bases numbered 10, after V lost 4 bases and J lost 8 bases. The CDR3 nucleotides are TGCGCCAGCAGCCTCCTGAGCGGGAGTCGAGATGAGCAGTTCTTC. Translated: CASSLLSGSRDEQFF.

This clonotype has a handful of counts. The genes are TRBV4-3 and TRBJ1-3; 8 positions match TRBD1. This CDR3 is built from 16 residues. V lost 4 bases and J lost 3; bases outside the gene matches: 8. From germline, CDR1 is LGHNA and CDR2 YSLEER. This chain's CDR3 is CASSPIDRGSGNTIYF. CDR3 sequence (DNA): TGCGCCAGCAGCCCGATCGACAGGGGAAGTGGAAACACCATATATTTT.

This clonotype turned up a few times. The V and J genes are TRBV25-1 and TRBJ2-1; TRBD2 aligns across 7 bases. With 5 bases clipped from V and 0 bases from J, the junction kept 10 bases outside the gene matches. The CDR3 length is 17 residues. The germline gives CDR1 MGHDK, CDR2 SYGVNS. This CDR3 is CASSSLSSGLSYNEQFF. In DNA form, the CDR3 reads TGTGCCAGCAGTAGCCTTTCTAGCGGCCTCTCCTACAATGAGCAGTTCTTC.

In its sample, this clonotype was seen a few times. This sequence joins TRBV20-1 and TRBJ2-7; TRBD1 aligns across 7 bases. V shed 5 bases, J shed 2 bases, and the junction held 9 bases outside the gene matches. The CDR3 is 14 residues long. From germline, CDR1 is DFQATT and CDR2 SNEGSKA (reference sequence). DNA for the CDR3: TGCAGTGCTCACGACAGGGCTCTCACCTACGAGCAGTACTTC. Its translation is CSAHDRALTYEQYF.

This chain uses TRBV5-1 with TRBJ2-5; no definite D call. The CDR3 extends over 16 amino acids. Germline V CDR1 and CDR2: SGHRS, YFSETQ. The V gene lost 3 bases and the J gene lost 1 base, with 16 bases spanning the gap. This CDR3 is CASSSRRFGTQETQYF. The CDR3 nucleotides are TGCGCCAGCAGCTCCCGACGGTTCGGTACCCAAGAGACCCAGTACTTC.

This clonotype was seen more than once but under ten times. The chain combines TRBV12-3 or TRBV12-4 with TRBJ2-5; D call uncertain. This CDR3 has 14 residues. V lost 5 bases, J lost 5 bases, and 15 bases lay in between. In DNA form, the CDR3 reads TGTGCCAGCAGTGATGGCAGACGGCGGGAGACCCAGTACTTC. This gives the protein CASSDGRRRETQYF.

This clonotype was detected ten times or more. V and J are TRBV29-1 and TRBJ2-4; the D is unclear. Germline V CDR1 and CDR2: SQVTM, ANQGSEA. V shed 4 bases and J shed 8 bases, with 15 bases lying between them. CDR3 length: 13 amino acids. Here the CDR3 reads CSVGGRFLDIQYF. CDR3 in DNA: TGCAGCGTTGGGGGAAGATTTCTGGACATTCAGTACTTC. Full variable domain (rest looked up from reference TRBV29-1 and TRBJ2-4): SAVISQKPSRDICQRGTSLTIQCQVDSQVTMMFWYRQQPGQSLTLIATANQGSEATYESGFVIDKFPISRPNLTFSTLTVSNMSPEDSSIYLCSVGGRFLDIQYFGAGTRLSVL.

V and J are TRBV7-6 and TRBJ2-2; no clear D gene. This CDR3 is 19 amino acids long. The germline V and J ends were trimmed by 0 bases and 1 base, with 18 bases remaining between them. The germline CDR1 and CDR2 sequences are SGHVS and FNYEAQ. The CDR3 is CASSLAIIGSTGNTGELFF. For the CDR3, the DNA is TGTGCCAGCAGCTTAGCGATCATCGGCTCAACGGGGAACACCGGGGAGCTGTTTTTT.

The V call is TRBV12-3 or TRBV12-4, the J call TRBJ2-5, with 10 bases aligning to TRBD2. V gave up 6 bases and J gave up 1 base; unmatched junction bases: 5. The CDR3 is made up of 15 amino acids. CDR3 DNA: TGTGCCAGCAGCCGACTAGCGGGCTTCCAAGAGACCCAGTACTTC. Its translation is CASSRLAGFQETQYF.

J is TRBJ2-3 and V is TRBV6-1, with a weak D call TRBD1 (7 bases). The V end was cut by 2 bases, the J end by 3 bases, with 18 bases between. Germline V gene lookup returns CDR1 MNHNS and CDR2 SASEGT. The CDR3 runs to 17 residues. CDR3 DNA sequence: TGTGCCAGCAGTGAATCGTCCGGGGGACAGAGAACAGATACGCAGTATTTT. Residues: CASSESSGGQRTDTQYF.

The V gene is TRBV7-9, the J gene TRBJ1-1; no definite D call. Germline lookup yields CDR1 SEHNR and CDR2 FQNEAQ (reference sequence). The CDR3 is 14 residues long. The germline V and J ends were trimmed by 2 bases and 6 bases, with 13 bases remaining between them. In nucleotides, the CDR3 is TGTGCCAGCAGCTTAAGGTCCGGGGAGGCTGAAGCTTTCTTT. Translating gives CASSLRSGEAEAFF.

The chain couples TRBV27 to TRBJ2-7; the D gene is possibly TRBD2 (6 bases). Looked up from germline, CDR1 is MNHEY and CDR2 is SMNVEV (reference sequence). Trimming left V 6 bases short and J 6 bases short, with 18 bases between. The CDR3 is 14 amino acids. In DNA, the CDR3 is TGTGCCAGCAGCCGCCCGGACGGGGAGGCCGAGCAGTACGTC. Its protein is CASSRPDGEAEQYV.

This clonotype was seen more than once but under ten times. V is TRBV20-1 and J is TRBJ1-1; a possible D gene is TRBD1 (6 bases). Trimming stripped 3 bases from V and 0 bases from J, with 14 bases between. The germline V gene encodes CDR1 DFQATT and CDR2 SNEGSKA (reference sequence). The CDR3 contains 15 residues. The CDR3 DNA is TGCAGTGCTAGTAGTAAACAGGGTTTGAACACTGAAGCTTTCTTT. It encodes CSASSKQGLNTEAFF.

The chain employs TRBV3-1 and TRBJ1-4; TRBD1 agrees at 11 bases. CDR1 is LGHDT and CDR2 is YNNKEL in the germline V gene (reference sequence). This CDR3 has 17 residues. Trimming at V came to 3 bases and at J to 3 bases, leaving 6 bases not matched to a gene. The CDR3 sequence: CASSHRTGGRPNEKLFF. The CDR3 region has the DNA TGTGCCAGCAGCCACCGGACAGGGGGCCGGCCTAATGAAAAACTGTTTTTT.

The V call is TRBV3-1, the J call TRBJ2-4; D not resolved. The ends were cut back, 3 bases at V and 0 bases at J, with 6 bases in the middle. The length of the CDR3 is 14 residues. Germline V CDR1 and CDR2: LGHDT, YNNKEL (reference sequence). The CDR3 DNA sequence: TGTGCCAGCAGCCAGGCCCTAGCCAAAAACATTCAGTACTTC. Encoded protein: CASSQALAKNIQYF.

This clonotype was seen more than once but under ten times. The chain recombines TRBV12-3 or TRBV12-4 with TRBJ1-1; 9 bases agree with TRBD1. The V gene end was trimmed by 5 bases and the J gene end by 5 bases; junction bases not matched to a gene: 6. The CDR3 is made up of 14 amino acids. In DNA, the CDR3 is TGTGCCAGCAGTGAACAGGGGGCCGTGACTGAAGCTTTCTTT. Its translation: CASSEQGAVTEAFF.

V is TRBV5-6 and J is TRBJ2-1, with D tentatively TRBD1 (6 bases). Germline V lookup: CDR1 SGHDT, CDR2 YYEEEE. V dropped 0 bases and J dropped 6 bases, with 13 bases sitting between them. CDR3 length: 15 residues. The CDR3 here is CASSLVAGASNEQFF. Here the CDR3 DNA reads TGTGCCAGCAGCTTGGTGGCAGGGGCGAGCAATGAGCAGTTCTTC. Full variable domain (outside the CDR3, taken from reference TRBV5-6 and TRBJ2-1): DAGVTQSPTHLIKTRGQQVTLRCSPKSGHDTVSWYQQALGQGPQFIFQYYEEEERQRGNFPDRFSGHQFPNYSSELNVNALLLGDSALYLCASSLVAGASNEQFFGPGTRLTVL.

This chain links TRBV5-1 with TRBJ1-4; D possibly corresponds to TRBD1 (6 bases). The germline V and J ends were trimmed by 2 bases and 0 bases, with 11 bases remaining between them. The CDR3 extends over 16 amino acids. Germline CDR1 reads SGHRS; CDR2 reads YFSETQ. CDR3 DNA sequence: TGCGCCAGCAGCTTATCAGGGGTTGCAACTAATGAAAAACTGTTTTTT. Translating it yields CASSLSGVATNEKLFF.

This clonotype was detected only a few times. The gene calls are TRBV6-5 and TRBJ1-6; TRBD1 agrees at 7 bases. Trimming at V came to 2 bases and at J to 7 bases, leaving 5 bases not matched to a gene. In germline, CDR1 is MNHEY, CDR2 SVGAGI. CDR3 length equals 15 residues. This CDR3 reads CASSYDRAPNSPLHF. CDR3 coding DNA: TGTGCCAGCAGTTACGACAGGGCCCCAAATTCACCCCTCCACTTT.